This T cell receptor (beta chain) was found in a study of shared clonotypes between healthy human individuals. Whole-study results and caveats: Investigators collected only blood, and repertoires in tissues likely differ. The study found roughly 5% of naive CD4 clonotypes shared across four donors. Donor clonotype sharing was expected to depend on sequencing depth.

Details on this clone: Its matching antigen is unknown.

Genomic DNA of every subset was divided equally among multiple immunoSEQ plates. Here immunoSEQ multiplex PCR was the method, and the copy in TCRdb shows in-frame clones only, minus some. This repertoire shows 2 million to 2.5 million clones, over 90% found once; its top ten account for under 0.45%. V lost 5 bases to trimming and J lost 8 bases; unmatched junction nucleotides: 9. The CDR3 is 15 amino acids. Germline V lookup: CDR1 SGHAT, CDR2 FQNNGV. The rearrangement links TRBV11-2 to TRBJ1-4, with 9 bases fitting TRBD1. The sample comprised naive CD4+ T cells from PBMCs. Subset noted: CD45RA+ positively selected. The clonotype comes from a young man in good health. Some clones in this sample may be carry-over from other donors' samples. The CDR3 coding sequence is TGTGCCAGCAGCCCAAATACAGGGGGCAGAGAAAAACTGTTTTTT. It is translated as CASSPNTGGREKLFF.